This entry is about one T cell receptor (beta chain). Its antigen is still unknown. The data were taken from a study of identical twins. TCRdb analysed the 5' RACE reads with MiXCR anew, one entry per CDR3 protein. Of 450,000 or so distinct CDR3 sequences in the sample, 13% to 15% were seen once. Study-wide points: Excess twin sharing in beta out-of-frame sequences was weaker. In drawing conclusions, the study used cross-sectional statistical analysis and did not follow the same donors.

Per germline, CDR1 MNHNS and CDR2 SASEGT. The CDR3 has 14 residues. Trimming stripped 7 bases from V and 5 bases from J, with 14 bases between. These data are also associated with another study on yellow fever vaccine responses in identical twins.

The sequenced sample was CD4+ T cells sorted from blood. The chain uses TRBV6-1 and TRBJ2-2; possibly TRBD1 for D (6 bases). The receptor's source is a woman aged 18-30 years in good health. DNA of the CDR3: TGTGCCAGCACCCCGAGAGGGGGTACCGGGGAGCTGTTTTTT. Translation gives CASTPRGGTGELFF.